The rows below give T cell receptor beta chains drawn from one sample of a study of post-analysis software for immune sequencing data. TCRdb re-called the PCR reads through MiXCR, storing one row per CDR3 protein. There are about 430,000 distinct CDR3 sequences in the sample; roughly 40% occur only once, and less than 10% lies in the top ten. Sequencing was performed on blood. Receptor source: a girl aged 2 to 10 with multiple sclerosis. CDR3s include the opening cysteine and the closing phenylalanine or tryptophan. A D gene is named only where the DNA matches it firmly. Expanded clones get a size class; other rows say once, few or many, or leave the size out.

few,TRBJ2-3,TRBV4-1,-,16,TGCGCCAGCAGCCAAGCCCCGGGACGGAAAACAGATACGCAGTATTTT,CASSQAPGRKTDTQYF
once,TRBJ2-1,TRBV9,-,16,TGTGCCAGCACCCAACTGGGACTCAGCTCCTACAATGAGCAGTTCTTC,CASTQLGLSSYNEQFF
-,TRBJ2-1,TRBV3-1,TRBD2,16,TGTGCCAGCAGCCCGAAGGGACTAGCAGAGTACAATGAGCAGTTCTTC,CASSPKGLAEYNEQFF
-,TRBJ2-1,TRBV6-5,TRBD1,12,TGTGCCAGCATCACAGGGGGGAATGAGCAGTTCTTC,CASITGGNEQFF
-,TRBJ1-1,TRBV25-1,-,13,TGTGCCAGCAGTGACAGACCGAACACTGAAGCTTTCTTT,CASSDRPNTEAFF
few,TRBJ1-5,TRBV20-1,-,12,TGCAGTGCTGAGGGTAGCAATCAGCCCCAGCATTTT,CSAEGSNQPQHF
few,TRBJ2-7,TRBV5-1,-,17,TGCGCCAGCAGCTTGAGTTCTTGGACGGATGGCTCCTACGAGCAGTACTTC,CASSLSSWTDGSYEQYF
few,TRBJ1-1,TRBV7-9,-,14,TGTGCCAGCAGCTCCCTACCAGCGGAGGGTGAAGCTTTCTTT,CASSSLPAEGEAFF
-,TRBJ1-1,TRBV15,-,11,TGTGCCACCAGCAGAGAGGGTGAAGCTTTCTTT,CATSREGEAFF
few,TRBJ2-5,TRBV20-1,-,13,TGCAGTGCTAAGAACAGGGAGATAGAGACCCAGTACTTC,CSAKNREIETQYF
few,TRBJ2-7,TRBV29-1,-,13,TGCAGCGGGCAGGGCGAGGGGCTCTACGAGCAGTACTTC,CSGQGEGLYEQYF
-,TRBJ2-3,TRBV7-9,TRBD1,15,TGTGCCAGCAACCGTCGACAGGGGAGCACAGATACGCAGTATTTT,CASNRRQGSTDTQYF
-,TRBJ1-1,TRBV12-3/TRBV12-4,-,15,TGTGCCAGCAGTCCTCAGGGCAGGGAGGACACTGAAGCTTTCTTT,CASSPQGREDTEAFF
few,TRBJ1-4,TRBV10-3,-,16,TGTGCCATCAGTGAGTGGGACGGTGCAACTAATGAAAAACTGTTTTTT,CAISEWDGATNEKLFF
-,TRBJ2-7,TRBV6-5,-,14,TGTGCCAGCAGGTACCAAACCGGAACCTACGAGCAGTACTTC,CASRYQTGTYEQYF
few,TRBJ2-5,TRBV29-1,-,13,TGCAGCGCTGCGGGACGGGACCAAGAGACCCAGTACTTC,CSAAGRDQETQYF
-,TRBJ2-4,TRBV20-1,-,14,TGCAGTGCTAGTCGGGCAGGACCCAAAAACATTCAGTACTTC,CSASRAGPKNIQYF
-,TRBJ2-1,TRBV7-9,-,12,TGTGCCGGACAGACCGTAAACAATGAGCAGTTCTTC,CAGQTVNNEQFF
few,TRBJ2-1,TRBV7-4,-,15,TGTGCCAGCAGCTTCGGAGGTGCCATAGACAATGAGCAGTTCTTC,CASSFGGAIDNEQFF
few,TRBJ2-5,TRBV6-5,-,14,TGTGCCAGCAGCCGGACAGTTAACCAAGAGACCCAGTACTTC,CASSRTVNQETQYF
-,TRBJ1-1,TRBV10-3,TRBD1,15,TGTGCCATCAGTCGGGACAGCTATTTGAACACTGAAGCTTTCTTT,CAISRDSYLNTEAFF
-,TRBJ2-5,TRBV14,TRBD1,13,TGTGCCAGCAGCCAAGTACAGGGGGTCCCCCAGTACTTC,CASSQVQGVPQYF
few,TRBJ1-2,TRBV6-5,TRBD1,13,TGTGCCAGCAGTTACGACAGGGGGCATGGCTACACCTTC,CASSYDRGHGYTF
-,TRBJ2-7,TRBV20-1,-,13,TGCAGTGCCGGACAATCAGCCTCCTACGAGCAGTACTTC,CSAGQSASYEQYF
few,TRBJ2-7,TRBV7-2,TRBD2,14,TGTGCCAGCAGCTTGCGGGGGAACCCCTACGAGCAGTACTTC,CASSLRGNPYEQYF
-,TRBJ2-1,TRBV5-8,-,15,TGTGCCAGCAGCTCGGACATAAACTCCTACAATGAGCAGTTCTTC,CASSSDINSYNEQFF
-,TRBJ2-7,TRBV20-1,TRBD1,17,TGCAGTGCTAAAGGCGCCCCCCAGGGGGTTAACTACAATGAGCAGTACTTC,CSAKGAPQGVNYNEQYF
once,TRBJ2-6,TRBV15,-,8,TGTGCCACCAGCCTTCAGACTTTC,CATSLQTF
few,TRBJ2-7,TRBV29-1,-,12,TGCAGCGTTGGCCTCAGCTCCTACGAGCAGTACTTC,CSVGLSSYEQYF
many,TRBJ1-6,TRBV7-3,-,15,TGTGCCAGCAGCTTAATATCAGGGCGCGATTCACCCCTCCACTTT,CASSLISGRDSPLHF
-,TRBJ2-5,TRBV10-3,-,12,TGTGCCACGCTGGAAGAGGGAGAGACCCAGTACTTC,CATLEEGETQYF